This paragraph covers one T cell receptor (beta chain) sequence. Germline V gene data show CDR1 as MNHEY and CDR2 as SMNVEV (reference sequence). This CDR3 comprises 14 residues. Trimming pared 5 bases from V and 5 bases from J, leaving 15 bases between. The sample originates from a study of technical replicates of blood from a few donors. TCRdb's copy holds only in-frame clones and misses some; the assay was immunoSEQ multiplex PCR. This table holds 9,500 to 15,000 clones, almost 95% found once. The origin of this receptor is a human donor in good health. The sequenced sample was PBMCs. This sequence joins TRBV27 and TRBJ2-5; D may be TRBD1 (6 bases). CDR3 bases: TGTGCCAGCAGTGACGATGCAGGGGTGGAGACCCAGTACTTC. It encodes CASSDDAGVETQYF.